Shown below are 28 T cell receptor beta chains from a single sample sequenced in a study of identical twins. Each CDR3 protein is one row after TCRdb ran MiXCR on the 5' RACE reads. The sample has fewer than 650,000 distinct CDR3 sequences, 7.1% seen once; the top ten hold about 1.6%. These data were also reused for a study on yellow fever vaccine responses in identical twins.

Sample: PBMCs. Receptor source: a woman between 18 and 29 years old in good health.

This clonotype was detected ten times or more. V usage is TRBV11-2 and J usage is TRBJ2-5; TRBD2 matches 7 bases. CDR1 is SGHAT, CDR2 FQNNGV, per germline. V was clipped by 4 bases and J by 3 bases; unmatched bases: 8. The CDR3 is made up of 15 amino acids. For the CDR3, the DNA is TGTGCCAGCAGCTCCCTCCGCGGGAGTAAAGAGACCCAGTACTTC. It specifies CASSSLRGSKETQYF.

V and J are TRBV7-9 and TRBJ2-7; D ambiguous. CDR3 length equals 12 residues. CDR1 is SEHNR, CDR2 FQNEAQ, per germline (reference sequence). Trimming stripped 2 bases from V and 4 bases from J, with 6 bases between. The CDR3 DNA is TGTGCCAGCAGCTTAACACAATACGAGCAGTACTTC. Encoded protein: CASSLTQYEQYF. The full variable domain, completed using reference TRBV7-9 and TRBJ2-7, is DTGVSQNPRHKITKRGQNVTFRCDPISEHNRLYWYRQTLGQGPEFLTYFQNEAQLEKSRLLSDRFSAERPKGSFSTLEIQRTEQGDSAMYLCASSLTQYEQYFGPGTRLTVT.

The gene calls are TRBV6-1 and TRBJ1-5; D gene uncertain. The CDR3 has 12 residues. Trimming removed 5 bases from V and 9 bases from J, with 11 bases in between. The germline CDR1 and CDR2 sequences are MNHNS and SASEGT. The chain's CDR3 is CASSSSGRPQHF. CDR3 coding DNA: TGTGCCAGCAGTTCATCCGGCCGGCCCCAGCATTTT.

CDR3 bases: TGTGCCAGCAGCAAGACACCTAGCGATCGCTACAATGAGCAGTTCTTC. Protein sequence: CASSKTPSDRYNEQFF. The rearrangement uses TRBV7-3 and TRBJ2-1; TRBD2 is a possible D gene (6 bases). There are 16 residues in the CDR3. Germline V lookup: CDR1 SGHTA, CDR2 FQGTGA. V lost 5 bases and J lost 3, with 17 bases in between.

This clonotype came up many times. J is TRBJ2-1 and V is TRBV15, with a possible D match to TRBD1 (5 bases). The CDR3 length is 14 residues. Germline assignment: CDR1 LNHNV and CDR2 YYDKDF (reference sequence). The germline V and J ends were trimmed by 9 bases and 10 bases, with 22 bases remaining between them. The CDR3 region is CATGALNKIGEQFF. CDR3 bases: TGTGCCACTGGGGCACTAAACAAAATTGGCGAGCAGTTCTTC.

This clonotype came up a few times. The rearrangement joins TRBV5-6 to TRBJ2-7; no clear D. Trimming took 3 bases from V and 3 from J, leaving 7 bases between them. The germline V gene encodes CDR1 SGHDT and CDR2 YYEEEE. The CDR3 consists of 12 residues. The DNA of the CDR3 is TGTGCCAGCAGCTCACTGGACTACGAGCAGTACGTC. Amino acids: CASSSLDYEQYV.

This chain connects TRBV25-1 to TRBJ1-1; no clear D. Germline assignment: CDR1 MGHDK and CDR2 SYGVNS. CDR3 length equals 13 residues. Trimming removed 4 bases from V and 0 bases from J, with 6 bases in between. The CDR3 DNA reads TGTGCCAGCAGTGTCCATTTGAACACTGAAGCTTTCTTT. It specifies CASSVHLNTEAFF.

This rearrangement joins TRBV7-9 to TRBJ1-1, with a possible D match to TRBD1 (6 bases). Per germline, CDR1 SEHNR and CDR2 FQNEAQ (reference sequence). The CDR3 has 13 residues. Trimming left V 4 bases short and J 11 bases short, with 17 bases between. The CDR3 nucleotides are TGTGCCAGCAGCTCGGTGGGGGCCGTCCTGGCTTTCTTT. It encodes CASSSVGAVLAFF.

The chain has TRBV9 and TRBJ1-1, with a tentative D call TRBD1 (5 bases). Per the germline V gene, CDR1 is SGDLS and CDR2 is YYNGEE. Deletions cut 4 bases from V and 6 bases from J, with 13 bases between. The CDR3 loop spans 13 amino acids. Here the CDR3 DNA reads TGTGCCAGCAGCCAGGGAAGTGAATCTGAAGCTTTCTTT. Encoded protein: CASSQGSESEAFF. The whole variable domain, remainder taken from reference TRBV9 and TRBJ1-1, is DSGVTQTPKHLITATGQRVTLRCSPRSGDLSVYWYQQSLDQGLQFLIQYYNGEERAKGNILERFSAQQFPDLHSELNLSSLELGDSALYFCASSQGSESEAFFGQGTRLTVV.

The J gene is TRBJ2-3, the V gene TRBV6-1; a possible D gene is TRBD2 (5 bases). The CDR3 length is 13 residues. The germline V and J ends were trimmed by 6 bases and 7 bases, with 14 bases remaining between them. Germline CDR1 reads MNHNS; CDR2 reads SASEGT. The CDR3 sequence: CASSTSTGNTQYF. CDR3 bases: TGTGCCAGCAGCACCTCTACCGGGAATACGCAGTATTTT.

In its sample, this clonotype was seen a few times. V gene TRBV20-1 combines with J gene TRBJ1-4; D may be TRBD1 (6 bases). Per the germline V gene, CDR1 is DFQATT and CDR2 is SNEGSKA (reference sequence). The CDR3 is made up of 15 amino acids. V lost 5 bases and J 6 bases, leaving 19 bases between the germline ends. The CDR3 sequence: CSAPGTPPKDEKLFF. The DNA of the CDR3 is TGCAGTGCTCCCGGGACACCTCCGAAGGATGAAAAACTGTTTTTT.

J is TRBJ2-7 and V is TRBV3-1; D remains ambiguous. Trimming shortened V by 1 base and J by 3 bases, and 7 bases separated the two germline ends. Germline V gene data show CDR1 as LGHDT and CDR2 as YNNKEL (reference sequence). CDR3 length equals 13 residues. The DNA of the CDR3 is TGTGCCAGCAGCCAAGGATTCGTCTACGAGCAGTACGTC. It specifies CASSQGFVYEQYV.

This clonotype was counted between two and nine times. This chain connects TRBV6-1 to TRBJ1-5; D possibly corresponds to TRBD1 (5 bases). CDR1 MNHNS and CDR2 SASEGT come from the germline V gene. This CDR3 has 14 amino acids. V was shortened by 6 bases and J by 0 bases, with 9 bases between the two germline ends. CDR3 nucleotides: TGTGCCAGCAGGGAGGGACCTAGCAATCAGCCCCAGCATTTT. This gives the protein CASREGPSNQPQHF.

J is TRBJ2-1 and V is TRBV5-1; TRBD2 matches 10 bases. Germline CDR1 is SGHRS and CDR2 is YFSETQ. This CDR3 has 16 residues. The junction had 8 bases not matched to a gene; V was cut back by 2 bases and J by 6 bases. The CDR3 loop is CASSFPPAGGTNEQFF. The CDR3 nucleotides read TGCGCCAGCAGCTTCCCCCCAGCGGGAGGGACCAATGAGCAGTTCTTC.

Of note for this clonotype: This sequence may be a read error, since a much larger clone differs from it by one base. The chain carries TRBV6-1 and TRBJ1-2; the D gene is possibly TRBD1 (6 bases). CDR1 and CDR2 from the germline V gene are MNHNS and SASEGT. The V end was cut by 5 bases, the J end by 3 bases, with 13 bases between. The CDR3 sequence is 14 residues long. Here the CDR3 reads CASSLRQEDYGYTF. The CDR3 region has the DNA TGTGCCAGCAGTCTGAGACAGGAAGACTATGGCTACACCTTC.

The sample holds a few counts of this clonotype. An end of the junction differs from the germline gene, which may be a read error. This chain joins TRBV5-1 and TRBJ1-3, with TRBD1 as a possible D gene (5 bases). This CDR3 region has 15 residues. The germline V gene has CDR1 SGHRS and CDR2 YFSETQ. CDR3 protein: CASSPDSFSGNTIYF. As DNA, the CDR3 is TGCGCTAGCAGCCCAGACAGCTTCTCTGGAAACACCATATATTTT.

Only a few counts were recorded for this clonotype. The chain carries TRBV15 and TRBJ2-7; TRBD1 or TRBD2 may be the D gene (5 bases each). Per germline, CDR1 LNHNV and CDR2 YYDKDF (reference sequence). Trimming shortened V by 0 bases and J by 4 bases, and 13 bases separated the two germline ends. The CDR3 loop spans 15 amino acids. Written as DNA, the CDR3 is TGTGCCACCAGCAGAGAGCAGGGTACGGGGTACGAGCAGTACTTC. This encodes CATSREQGTGYEQYF. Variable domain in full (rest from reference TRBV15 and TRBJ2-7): DAMVIQNPRYQVTQFGKPVTLSCSQTLNHNVMYWYQQKSSQAPKLLFHYYDKDFNNEADTPDNFQSRRPNTSFCFLDIRSPGLGDTAMYLCATSREQGTGYEQYFGPGTRLTVT.

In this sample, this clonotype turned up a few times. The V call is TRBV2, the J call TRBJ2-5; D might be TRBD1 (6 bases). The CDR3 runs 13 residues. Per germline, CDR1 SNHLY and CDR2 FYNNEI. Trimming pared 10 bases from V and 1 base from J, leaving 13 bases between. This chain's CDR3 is CATPGQRQETQYF. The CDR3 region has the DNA TGTGCCACCCCCGGACAGCGCCAAGAGACCCAGTACTTC.

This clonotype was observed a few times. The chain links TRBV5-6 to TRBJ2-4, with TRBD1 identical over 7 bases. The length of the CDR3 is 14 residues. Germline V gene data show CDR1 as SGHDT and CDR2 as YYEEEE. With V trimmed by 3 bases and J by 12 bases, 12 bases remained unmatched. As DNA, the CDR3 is TGTGCCAGCAGCTCGAGGGACAGTCCTCCTGGTCAGTACTTC. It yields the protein CASSSRDSPPGQYF.

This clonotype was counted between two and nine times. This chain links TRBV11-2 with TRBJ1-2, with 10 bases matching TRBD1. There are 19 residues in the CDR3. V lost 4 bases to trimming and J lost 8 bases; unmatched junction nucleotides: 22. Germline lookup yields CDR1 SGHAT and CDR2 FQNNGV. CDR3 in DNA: TGTGCCAGCAGCTACGGGACAGGGGTTTCGTCAGCCCCCGGCTACGGCTACACCTTC. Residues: CASSYGTGVSSAPGYGYTF. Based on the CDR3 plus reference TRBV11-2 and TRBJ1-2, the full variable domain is EAGVAQSPRYKIIEKRQSVAFWCNPISGHATLYWYQQILGQGPKLLIQFQNNGVVDDSQLPKDRFSAERLKGVDSTLKIQPAKLEDSAVYLCASSYGTGVSSAPGYGYTFGSGTRLTVV.

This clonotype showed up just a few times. The CDR3: CASSLFKRDIEQFF. As DNA, the CDR3 is TGTGCCAGCAGCTTGTTCAAGCGGGATATTGAGCAGTTCTTC. The chain links TRBV5-6 to TRBJ2-1; 7 bases are a match to TRBD2. Germline V gene lookup returns CDR1 SGHDT and CDR2 YYEEEE. V was clipped by 1 base and J by 9 bases; unmatched bases: 7. The CDR3 is 14 residues long.

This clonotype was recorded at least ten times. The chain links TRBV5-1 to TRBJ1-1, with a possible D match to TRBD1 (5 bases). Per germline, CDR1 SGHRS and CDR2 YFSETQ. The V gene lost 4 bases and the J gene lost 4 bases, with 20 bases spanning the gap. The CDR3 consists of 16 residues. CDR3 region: CASSPSNNPGSTEAFF. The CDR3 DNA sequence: TGCGCCAGCAGCCCGAGTAACAATCCAGGGAGCACTGAAGCTTTCTTT.

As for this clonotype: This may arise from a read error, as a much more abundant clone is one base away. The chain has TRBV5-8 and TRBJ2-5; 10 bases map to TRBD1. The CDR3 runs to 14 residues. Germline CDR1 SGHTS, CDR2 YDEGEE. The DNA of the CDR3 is TGTACCAGCAGCCGACAGGGGGCTGGTGAGACCCAGTACTTC. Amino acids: CTSSRQGAGETQYF.

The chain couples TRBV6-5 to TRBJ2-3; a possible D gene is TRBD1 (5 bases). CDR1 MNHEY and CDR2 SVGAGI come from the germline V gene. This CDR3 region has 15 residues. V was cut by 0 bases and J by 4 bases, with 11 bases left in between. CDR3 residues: CASSYSVKGSDTQYF. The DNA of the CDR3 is TGTGCCAGCAGTTACTCCGTTAAGGGGTCAGATACGCAGTATTTT.

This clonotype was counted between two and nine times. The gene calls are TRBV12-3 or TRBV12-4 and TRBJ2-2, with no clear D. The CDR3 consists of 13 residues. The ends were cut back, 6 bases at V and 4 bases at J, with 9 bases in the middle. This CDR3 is CASSARSTGELFF. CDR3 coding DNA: TGTGCCAGCAGCGCCAGATCCACCGGGGAGCTGTTTTTT.

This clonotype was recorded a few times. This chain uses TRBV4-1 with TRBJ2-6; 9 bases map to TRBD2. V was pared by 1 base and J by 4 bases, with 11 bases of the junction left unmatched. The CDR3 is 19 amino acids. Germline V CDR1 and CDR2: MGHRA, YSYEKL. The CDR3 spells CASSQAEGLAGSGANVLTF. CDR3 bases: TGCGCCAGCAGCCAAGCTGAGGGACTAGCAGGCTCCGGGGCCAACGTCCTGACTTTC.

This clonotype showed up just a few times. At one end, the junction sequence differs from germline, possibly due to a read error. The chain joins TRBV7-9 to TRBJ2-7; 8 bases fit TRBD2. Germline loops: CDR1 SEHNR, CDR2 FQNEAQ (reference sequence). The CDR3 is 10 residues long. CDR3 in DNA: TGTGCCAGCAGCCCCGGGACTAGGGAGTTC. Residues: CASSPGTREF.

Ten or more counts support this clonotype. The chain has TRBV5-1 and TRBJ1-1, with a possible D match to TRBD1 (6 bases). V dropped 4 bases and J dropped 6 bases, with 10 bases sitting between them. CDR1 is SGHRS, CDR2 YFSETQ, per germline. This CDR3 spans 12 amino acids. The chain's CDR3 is CASSIDRSEAFF. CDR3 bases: TGCGCCAGCAGCATCGACAGGTCTGAAGCTTTCTTT.